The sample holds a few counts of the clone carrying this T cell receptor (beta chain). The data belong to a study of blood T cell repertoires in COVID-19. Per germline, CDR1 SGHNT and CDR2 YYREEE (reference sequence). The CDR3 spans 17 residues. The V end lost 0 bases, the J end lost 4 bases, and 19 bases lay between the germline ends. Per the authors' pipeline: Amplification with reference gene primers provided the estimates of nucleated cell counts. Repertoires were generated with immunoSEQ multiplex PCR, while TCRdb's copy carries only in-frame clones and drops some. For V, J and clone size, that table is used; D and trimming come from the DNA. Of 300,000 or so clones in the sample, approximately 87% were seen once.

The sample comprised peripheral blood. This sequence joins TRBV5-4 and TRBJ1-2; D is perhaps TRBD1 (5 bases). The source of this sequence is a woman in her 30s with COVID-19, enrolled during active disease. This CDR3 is CASSLGKTVSERYGYTF. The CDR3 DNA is TGTGCCAGCAGCTTGGGGAAGACAGTATCCGAACGCTATGGCTACACCTTC.